This T cell receptor beta chain was captured by sequencing in a study of identical twins. Study outcomes and limitations: Memory repertoires lacked the insertion deficit that abundant cord blood beta clonotypes showed. Potential partial confounding of zero-insertion analyses by invariant MAIT and iNKT cells was noted.

Template switching, a step in the protocol, added a universal primer site, and cDNA carried unique molecular identifiers. TCRdb reprocessed the 5' RACE reads with MiXCR, giving one entry per CDR3 protein. The sample lists under 1 million distinct CDR3 sequences, 10% to 15% occurring once. Comments on this clonotype: Its antigen is currently unknown.

This CDR3 is 16 amino acids long. V gave up 5 bases and J gave up 4 bases, with 21 bases separating them. Germline-derived CDR1 and CDR2 are SEHNR and FQNEAQ (reference sequence). These sequences were also reported in another study, on yellow fever vaccine responses in identical twins.

The sample comprised PBMCs. The source of this sequence is a woman under 30 in good health. This chain joins TRBV7-9 and TRBJ2-7; weak D call: TRBD2 (6 bases). This chain's CDR3 is CASSDPTGLRPYEQYF. The CDR3 bases are TGTGCCAGCAGCGACCCCACGGGACTTCGCCCTTACGAGCAGTACTTC.